The 10 T cell receptor beta chains listed next were all sequenced from one sample in a study of blood T cell repertoires in COVID-19. Clones were sequenced by immunoSEQ multiplex PCR, and TCRdb holds only the in-frame ones, with some missing. The table shows some 150,000 clones, with around four fifths occurring only once. The sample consisted of peripheral blood. These receptor sequences come from a human donor in a cohort sampled during active COVID-19.

V is TRBV28 and J is TRBJ1-5; D is ambiguous. The CDR3 is made up of 12 amino acids. Trimming removed 1 base from V and 8 bases from J, with 6 bases in between. Germline V CDR1 and CDR2: MDHEN, SYDVKM. CDR3 in amino acids: CASSLLREPQHF. The CDR3 coding sequence is TGTGCCAGCAGTTTATTGAGGGAGCCCCAGCATTTT.

The V gene is TRBV5-1, the J gene TRBJ2-5; D is ambiguous. The CDR3 loop spans 11 amino acids. V was cut by 4 bases and J by 4 bases, with 5 bases left in between. Germline V gene sequence: CDR1 SGHRS, CDR2 YFSETQ. As DNA, the CDR3 is TGCGCCAGCAGCCGCGGAGAGACCCAGTACTTC. This sequence encodes CASSRGETQYF.

The CDR3, as DNA: TGTGCCAGCAGAGCGCAGGGAAATGAAAAACTGTTTTTT. Its translation: CASRAQGNEKLFF. The chain uses TRBV28 and TRBJ1-4, with D possibly matching TRBD1 (5 bases). V gave up 6 bases and J gave up 5 bases, with 10 bases separating them. The CDR3 totals 13 residues. Germline assignment: CDR1 MDHEN and CDR2 SYDVKM.

V and J are TRBV11-2 and TRBJ2-7, with a possible D match to TRBD2 (5 bases). Germline V CDR1 and CDR2: SGHAT, FQNNGV. Between the trimmed V and J ends, which lost 1 base and 4 bases, there was a span of 8 bases. The CDR3 length is 13 residues. This CDR3 reads CASSLGREYEQYF. CDR3 bases: TGTGCCAGCAGCTTAGGACGGGAATACGAGCAGTACTTC.

The CDR3 bases are TGCAGTGTCGGCTTCGGGGCGGGAGGCTACACCTTC. This codes for CSVGFGAGGYTF. The chain combines TRBV29-1 with TRBJ1-2; weak D call: TRBD1 (5 bases). CDR3 length: 12 residues. Germline V gene data show CDR1 as SQVTM and CDR2 as ANQGSEA.

The rearrangement joins TRBV6-5 to TRBJ1-5, with TRBD1 identical over 8 bases. The germline CDR1 and CDR2 sequences are MNHEY and SVGAGI. The CDR3 is made up of 15 amino acids. J lost 1 base, V lost 6 bases, and 5 bases had no gene match. The CDR3 nucleotides read TGTGCCAGCAGGGCACAGGGGGGGAGCAATCAGCCCCAGCATTTT. Translating it yields CASRAQGGSNQPQHF.

This rearrangement joins TRBV7-9 to TRBJ2-3; no reliable D call. With 6 bases removed from V and 6 bases from J, the gap between germline ends came to 7 bases. The CDR3 is 11 residues long. Germline CDR1 and CDR2: SEHNR and FQNEAQ (reference sequence). The CDR3 DNA reads TGTGCCAGCAGGAACTTCGATACGCAGTATTTT. This gives the protein CASRNFDTQYF.

V and J are TRBV3-1 (or the pseudogene TRBV3-2) and TRBJ2-5, with TRBD2 matching over 8 bases. This CDR3 has 16 residues. V shed 2 bases and J 2 bases; nucleotides not matched to a gene: 7. Germline CDR1 reads LGHDT; CDR2 reads YNNKEL (reference sequence). The CDR3 sequence is CASSQQVTSGQETQYF. The CDR3 region has the DNA TGTGCCAGCAGCCAACAGGTCACTAGCGGACAAGAGACCCAGTACTTC.

This chain joins TRBV5-5 and TRBJ1-2; D is perhaps TRBD1 (5 bases). CDR3 length equals 14 residues. Germline lookup yields CDR1 SGHKS and CDR2 YYEKEE (reference sequence). Trimming pared 0 bases from V and 4 bases from J, leaving 10 bases between. The CDR3 region has the DNA TGTGCCAGCAGCTTGGAGGCAGGGCGCTATGGCTACACCTTC. As protein: CASSLEAGRYGYTF.

V gene TRBV4-2 combines with J gene TRBJ1-4; perhaps TRBD1 as D (6 bases). The CDR3 extends over 17 amino acids. V shed 2 bases and J shed 0 bases, with 13 bases lying between them. The germline V gene has CDR1 LGHNA and CDR2 YNFKEQ. This CDR3 reads CASSQRVTGTTNEKLFF. Written as DNA, the CDR3 is TGTGCCAGCAGCCAAAGGGTCACAGGGACAACTAATGAAAAACTGTTTTTT.